This T cell receptor (beta chain) was identified in a study of Ad26.COV2.S vaccination and SARS-CoV-2 variants. Findings of the study overall: The breadth of spike-specific CD8+ and CD4+ T cell responses after vaccination was reportedly substantial. TCR breadth and depth analyses may have underestimated total T cell responses. Comparability of non-spike TCR breadth was observed across vaccine and placebo recipients.

This clone was detected only a few times. The antigen is not known. Sequencing was performed with immunoSEQ multiplex PCR; in TCRdb, only in-frame clones are kept and a portion is missing. The sample consists of around 140,000 clones, roughly 90% of them appearing once. Germline CDR1 SGHVS, CDR2 FQNEAQ. V dropped 1 base and J dropped 2 bases, with 20 bases sitting between them. The CDR3 sequence is 18 residues long. This chain joins TRBV7-8 and TRBJ1-1, with no clear D. The input for sequencing was peripheral blood, taken after recovery from COVID-19. The sequence was obtained from a human donor who had recovered from COVID-19. The CDR3 spells CASSLESAGELGNTEAFF. The CDR3 DNA is TGTGCCAGCAGCTTAGAATCGGCCGGAGAGCTGGGAAACACTGAAGCTTTCTTT. Full variable domain (rest looked up from reference TRBV7-8 and TRBJ1-1): GAGVSQSPRYKVAKRGQDVALRCDPISGHVSLFWYQQALGQGPEFLTYFQNEAQLDKSGLPSDRFFAERPEGSVSTLKIQRTQQEDSAVYLCASSLESAGELGNTEAFFGQGTRLTVV.